The 24 T cell receptor beta chains given below trace back to one sample, sequenced in a study of metastatic and nonmetastatic thyroid tumors (dated by TCRdb to the early 2020s). The receptor library was made with PCR. Sequencing took place on an Illumina HiSeq 4000. TCRdb took the public reads, trimmed them with fastp at Q25, ran MiXCR for clone calling and kept in-frame beta chains. The sample table holds more than 15,000 clones, of which 22% were seen once. The ten most abundant clones make up roughly 8% of the sample. No treatment had been received by any patient before thyroid surgery. The sample taken for sequencing was adjacent normal tissue. These receptors came from a female donor with papillary thyroid cancer or a benign thyroid nodule (not recorded which). Some clones in this sample may be carry-over from other donors' samples.

The rearrangement joins TRBV30 to TRBJ1-4, with D perhaps TRBD1 (6 bases). The V end was cut by 0 bases, the J end by 10 bases, with 9 bases between. Germline assignment: CDR1 GTSNPN and CDR2 SVGIG (reference sequence). The CDR3 consists of 12 residues. The CDR3 coding sequence is TGTGCCTGGAGTGTCTCCAGGGGAAAACTGTTTTTT. This encodes CAWSVSRGKLFF. The whole variable domain, remainder taken from reference TRBV30 and TRBJ1-4, is SQTIHQWPATLVQPVGSPLSLECTVEGTSNPNLYWYRQAAGRGLQLLFYSVGIGQISSEVPQNLSASRPQDRQFILSSKKLLLSDSGFYLCAWSVSRGKLFFGSGTQLSVL.

The table lists this clone with many counts. One base away lies a much larger clone, so this may be a sequencing read error. Within the sample, other DNA sequences also encode this same CDR3. The CDR3 sequence is CATSEGGTEAFF. The CDR3 bases are TGTGCCACCAGTGAGGGTGGGACAGAAGCCTTCTTT. The J gene is TRBJ1-1, the V gene TRBV24-1; 7 bases line up with TRBD1. CDR3 length equals 12 residues. CDR1 KGHDR and CDR2 SFDVKD come from the germline V gene.

The J gene is TRBJ2-5, the V gene TRBV20-1; 10 bases agree with TRBD1. Looked up from germline, CDR1 is DFQATT and CDR2 is SNEGSKA (reference sequence). V lost 3 bases to trimming and J lost 4 bases; unmatched junction nucleotides: 8. The CDR3 totals 15 residues. CDR3 sequence reads: CSARDPGQGRETQYF. In DNA, the CDR3 is TGCAGTGCTAGGGATCCGGGACAGGGGAGAGAGACCCAGTACTTC.

The chain is built from TRBV28 and TRBJ2-7; 12 bases are shared with TRBD2. CDR1 and CDR2 (germline): MDHEN, SYDVKM. The CDR3 sequence is 16 residues long. Losses at the gene ends were 4 bases for V and 5 bases for J; bases not matched to a gene: 9. The CDR3 DNA sequence: TGTGCCAGCAGTTCCCCGAGGACTAGCGGGATAAACGAGCAGTACTTC. It specifies CASSSPRTSGINEQYF.

This clone was seen more than once but under ten times. The V call is TRBV6-1, the J call TRBJ2-7; 8 bases fit TRBD1. V dropped 3 bases and J dropped 5; count of bases not matched to a gene: 6. The germline V gene encodes CDR1 MNHNS and CDR2 SASEGT. The CDR3 runs to 14 residues. Here the CDR3 reads CASSETDRVHEQYF. CDR3 nucleotide sequence: TGTGCCAGCAGTGAGACGGACAGGGTCCACGAGCAGTACTTC.

The chain joins TRBV11-1 to TRBJ1-1, with D maybe TRBD1 (5 bases). V gave up 5 bases and J gave up 7 bases, with 17 bases separating them. Germline CDR1 and CDR2: SGHAT and FQDESV (reference sequence). The CDR3 is 14 amino acids. The CDR3 coding sequence is TGTGCCAGCAGCACCCGGATAGTCAGGGATGAAGCTTTCTTT. Translated, it gives CASSTRIVRDEAFF.

Worth noting for this clone: A much larger clone differs by one base, so this may be a read error. The chain employs TRBV5-5 and TRBJ1-1; D unclear. Trimming removed 3 bases from V and 11 bases from J, with 14 bases in between. The V gene's germline CDR1 is SGHKS and CDR2 YYEKEE (reference sequence). The CDR3 has 12 amino acids. CDR3: CASSSSGNPAFF. CDR3 sequence (DNA): TGTGCCAGCAGCTCGTCGGGGAACCCCGCTTTCTTT.

The sample holds a few counts of this clone. Here the CDR3 reads CASSLISYEQYF. As DNA, the CDR3 is TGTGCCAGCAGCCTCATCTCCTACGAGCAGTACTTC. This chain uses TRBV6-1 with TRBJ2-7; the D is unclear. This CDR3 comprises 12 residues. Trimming cost V 6 bases and J 0 bases, with 6 bases left between them. From germline, CDR1 is MNHNS and CDR2 SASEGT.

The CDR3 region is CASSFHPGSGANVLTF. In DNA form, the CDR3 reads TGTGCCAGCAGTTTTCACCCGGGAAGTGGGGCCAACGTCCTGACTTTC. The chain employs TRBV28 and TRBJ2-6; perhaps TRBD2 as D (5 bases). Germline assignment: CDR1 MDHEN and CDR2 SYDVKM. CDR3 length: 16 amino acids. V was shortened by 3 bases and J by 3 bases, with 12 bases between the two germline ends.

The V and J genes are TRBV9 and TRBJ2-1; D remains unclear. The V end was cut by 0 bases, the J end by 0 bases, with 10 bases between. The CDR3 is 16 residues long. Germline loops: CDR1 SGDLS, CDR2 YYNGEE. CDR3 sequence (DNA): TGTGCCAGCAGCGTAGCTACAGCCAGCTCCTACAATGAGCAGTTCTTC. Translating it yields CASSVATASSYNEQFF.

By share of the sample, this clone is medium-sized. The chain is built from TRBV7-2 and TRBJ2-7, with 8 bases identical to TRBD2. This CDR3 spans 17 amino acids. Unmatched junction bases numbered 19, after V lost 5 bases and J lost 7 bases. CDR1 is SGHTA, CDR2 FQGNSA, per germline. The CDR3 loop is CASSPKGWGLGSGEQYF. The DNA for the CDR3 is TGTGCCAGCAGCCCCAAGGGGTGGGGACTAGGATCAGGGGAGCAGTACTTC.

Sample share makes this clone medium-sized. The chain couples TRBV10-2 to TRBJ2-7; 11 bases are shared with TRBD1. This CDR3 contains 13 residues. After removal of 6 bases from V and 6 bases from J, the junction contained 4 bases not matched to a gene. The germline V gene has CDR1 WSHSY and CDR2 SAAADI. CDR3 protein: CASSRDRGGEQYF. The CDR3 nucleotides are TGCGCCAGCAGCCGGGACAGGGGGGGCGAGCAGTACTTC.

The chain links TRBV20-1 to TRBJ1-1; TRBD1 is a possible D gene (5 bases). Per the germline V gene, CDR1 is DFQATT and CDR2 is SNEGSKA (reference sequence). This CDR3 contains 11 residues. CDR3 in amino acids: CRIRGSTEAFF. DNA of the CDR3: TGCAGGATCCGGGGGAGTACTGAAGCTTTCTTT.

This clone came up many times. The chain links TRBV4-3 to TRBJ1-6; D gene unclear. Germline V gene lookup returns CDR1 LGHNA and CDR2 YSLEER. V dropped 0 bases and J dropped 7 bases, with 7 bases sitting between them. The CDR3 totals 14 residues. CDR3 bases: TGCGCCAGCAGCCAAGACGCCCGGAATTCACCCCTCCACTTT. It yields the protein CASSQDARNSPLHF.

This clone has more than one count but fewer than ten. The chain employs TRBV24-1 and TRBJ2-3; D call uncertain. Trimming took off 10 bases at V and 3 bases at J, with 7 bases between the two ends. The CDR3 extends over 11 amino acids. The germline CDR1 and CDR2 sequences are KGHDR and SFDVKD. The CDR3 DNA reads TGTGCCACGGGGTCGACAGATACGCAGTATTTT. Its protein product is CATGSTDTQYF.

This clone was seen repeatedly, ten times or more. One base away lies a much larger clone, so this may be a sequencing read error. The genes are TRBV5-4 and TRBJ1-1, with 8 bases that match TRBD1. The CDR3 totals 13 residues. V was pared by 6 bases and J by 4 bases, with 5 bases of the junction left unmatched. Germline-derived CDR1 and CDR2 are SGHNT and YYREEE (reference sequence). CDR3 sequence (DNA): TGTGCCAGCACCCTCAGGGGGCTCACTGAAGCTTTCTTT. Its protein product is CASTLRGLTEAFF.

Here the CDR3 DNA reads TGTGCCACCAGCATCGCAGGGGTGTATGAAAAACTGTTTTTT. It yields the protein CATSIAGVYEKLFF. V and J are TRBV15 and TRBJ1-4; D is perhaps TRBD1 (6 bases). Per germline, CDR1 LNHNV and CDR2 YYDKDF (reference sequence). The CDR3 is 14 residues long. The V end lost 4 bases, the J end lost 6 bases, and 12 bases lay between the germline ends.

The chain couples TRBV20-1 to TRBJ2-3; D is perhaps TRBD2 (7 bases). The CDR3 totals 14 residues. With 6 bases removed from V and 6 bases from J, the gap between germline ends came to 19 bases. Per germline, CDR1 DFQATT and CDR2 SNEGSKA (reference sequence). The CDR3 bases are TGCAGTGCGATAGGGGGAGGGCATTGGGATACGCAGTATTTT. Its protein product is CSAIGGGHWDTQYF.

This clone was counted between two and nine times. A much bigger clone sits one base away, suggesting this may be a read error. The sample holds other DNA sequences that translate to the same CDR3. This chain connects TRBV29-1 to TRBJ1-5, with a possible D match to TRBD1 (5 bases). CDR1 is SQVTM and CDR2 is ANQGSEA in the germline V gene. Deletions cut 6 bases from V and 4 bases from J, with 16 bases between. This CDR3 is built from 14 residues. The CDR3 sequence is CSVLTGLGNQPQHF. The DNA of the CDR3 is TGCAGCGTCCTAACGGGGCTGGGGAATCAGCCCCAGCATTTT.

The rearrangement joins TRBV7-6 to TRBJ1-6; D unresolved. Germline V lookup: CDR1 SGHVS, CDR2 FNYEAQ. Trimming pared 5 bases from V and 10 bases from J, leaving 12 bases between. The CDR3 covers 13 residues. CDR3 sequence reads: CASSRYRGSPLHF. The CDR3 DNA sequence: TGTGCCAGCAGCCGGTACCGTGGGTCACCCCTCCACTTT.

Sample share makes this clone medium-sized. V usage is TRBV19 and J usage is TRBJ2-7; 7 bases match TRBD2. CDR3 length equals 17 residues. Germline V gene sequence: CDR1 LNHDA, CDR2 SQIVND (reference sequence). The trim removed 9 bases at V and 3 bases at J, leaving 20 bases unmatched. The CDR3 sequence is CASSPSWGGKLLYEQYF. For the CDR3, the DNA is TGTGCCAGCTCCCCTTCCTGGGGGGGAAAGCTCCTCTACGAGCAGTACTTC.

The V and J genes are TRBV20-1 and TRBJ2-7; tentatively, D is TRBD2 (5 bases). This CDR3 spans 12 amino acids. V was trimmed by 2 bases and J by 3 bases, leaving 8 bases between them. CDR1 and CDR2 (germline): DFQATT, SNEGSKA (reference sequence). In DNA, the CDR3 is TGCAGTGCTAGAACGGGGTTCTACGAGCAGTACTTC. Protein product: CSARTGFYEQYF.

The J gene is TRBJ2-3, the V gene TRBV4-2; TRBD2 matches 12 bases. In germline, CDR1 is LGHNA, CDR2 YNFKEQ. V gave up 7 bases and J gave up 4 bases; unmatched junction bases: 9. This CDR3 has 16 residues. CDR3 residues: CASTLAGGRVADTQYF. In nucleotides, the CDR3 is TGTGCCAGCACTCTAGCGGGAGGGCGTGTTGCAGATACGCAGTATTTT.

By share, this clone ranks as medium-sized (0.01 to 0.1%). The CDR3 loop reads CASSVAGGENSPLHF. The CDR3 DNA reads TGTGCCAGCAGCGTAGCTGGCGGTGAGAATTCACCCCTCCACTTT. The chain recombines TRBV9 with TRBJ1-6; no clear D. The CDR3 totals 15 residues. The germline gives CDR1 SGDLS, CDR2 YYNGEE. V was trimmed by 0 bases and J by 7 bases, leaving 11 bases between them.